This T cell receptor (beta chain) comes out of a study of blood T cell repertoires in COVID-19. Trimming cost V 4 bases and J 2 bases; bases outside gene matches: 9. This CDR3 spans 16 amino acids. Germline CDR1 SEHNR, CDR2 FQNEAQ (reference sequence). The repertoire was sequenced with immunoSEQ multiplex PCR; TCRdb's copy has only in-frame clones and lacks some. The data show roughly 70,000 clones, roughly 70% seen once. Sequencing was carried out using peripheral blood. The receptor was isolated from a man between 65 and 85 years old with acute or convalescent COVID-19. The chain recombines TRBV7-9 with TRBJ1-1; 8 positions match TRBD1. The CDR3 loop reads CASSSRTGRFNTEAFF. CDR3 sequence (DNA): TGTGCCAGCAGCTCCAGGACAGGGAGGTTCAACACTGAAGCTTTCTTT.